The 21 T cell receptor beta chains in this list originate from one sample, sequenced in a study of graft-versus-host responses after intestinal transplantation. These receptors' targets are unknown. Data came from immunoSEQ multiplex PCR; TCRdb stores just in-frame clones and leaves some out. The sample lists approximately 130,000 clones, around 90% occurring once. Sequences were derived from unstimulated CD4+ T cells sorted from spleen or lymph node cells, sampled before intestinal transplant. All receptors derive from a human donor who received an intestinal transplant.

V gene TRBV5-1 combines with J gene TRBJ2-5; the D gene is possibly TRBD2 (5 bases). The V end lost 4 bases, the J end lost 2 bases, and 15 bases lay between the germline ends. The CDR3 length is 15 residues. Germline V CDR1 and CDR2: SGHRS, YFSETQ. CDR3 protein: CASSPDPGSQETQYF. CDR3 DNA sequence: TGCGCCAGCAGCCCTGACCCGGGATCACAAGAGACCCAGTACTTC.

The rearrangement links TRBV5-1 to TRBJ2-3; 11 bases line up with TRBD2. The CDR3 runs to 16 residues. The germline V gene has CDR1 SGHRS and CDR2 YFSETQ. Trimming cost V 0 bases and J 5 bases; bases outside gene matches: 5. This CDR3 is CASSLEGSGGVDTQYF. The CDR3 coding sequence is TGCGCCAGCAGCTTGGAGGGTAGCGGGGGGGTAGATACGCAGTATTTT. Full variable domain (missing parts from reference TRBV5-1 and TRBJ2-3): KAGVTQTPRYLIKTRGQQVTLSCSPISGHRSVSWYQQTPGQGLQFLFEYFSETQRNKGNFPGRFSGRQFSNSRSEMNVSTLELGDSALYLCASSLEGSGGVDTQYFGPGTRLTVL.

The J gene is TRBJ1-6, the V gene TRBV2, with D perhaps TRBD1 (5 bases). Per germline, CDR1 SNHLY and CDR2 FYNNEI. V was pared by 2 bases and J by 5 bases, with 10 bases between. CDR3 length equals 15 residues. Here the CDR3 reads CASSERGRDNSPLHF. The CDR3 DNA follows: TGTGCCAGCAGTGAAAGAGGCAGGGATAATTCACCCCTCCACTTT.

The chain couples TRBV9 to TRBJ2-5, with 11 bases matching TRBD2. This CDR3 contains 18 residues. The J segment lost 4 bases and the V segment lost 3 bases, leaving 14 bases of the junction unmatched. Germline values: CDR1 SGDLS, CDR2 YYNGEE. In DNA, the CDR3 is TGTGCCAGCAGCGCGCTAGGTAGCGGGGGGGCCTCTGGAGAGACCCAGTACTTC. It yields the protein CASSALGSGGASGETQYF.

This chain uses TRBV5-1 with TRBJ2-3; D perhaps matches TRBD1 (5 bases). V lost 4 bases and J 2 bases, leaving 14 bases between the germline ends. CDR3 length: 15 amino acids. Germline V gene lookup returns CDR1 SGHRS and CDR2 YFSETQ. The CDR3 loop reads CASSPQGFVTDTQYF. CDR3 coding DNA: TGCGCCAGCAGCCCCCAGGGTTTTGTCACAGATACGCAGTATTTT.

The chain combines TRBV11-2 with TRBJ2-3; D tentatively reads TRBD1 or TRBD2 (5 bases each). From germline, CDR1 is SGHAT and CDR2 FQNNGV. Between the trimmed V and J ends, which lost 5 bases and 1 base, there was a span of 13 bases. The CDR3 is 15 amino acids. In nucleotides, the CDR3 is TGTGCCAGCAGCGAGGGTACGGGGCGCACAGATACGCAGTATTTT. As protein: CASSEGTGRTDTQYF. Based on the CDR3 plus reference TRBV11-2 and TRBJ2-3, the full variable domain is EAGVAQSPRYKIIEKRQSVAFWCNPISGHATLYWYQQILGQGPKLLIQFQNNGVVDDSQLPKDRFSAERLKGVDSTLKIQPAKLEDSAVYLCASSEGTGRTDTQYFGPGTRLTVL.

The V gene is TRBV7-8, the J gene TRBJ1-5; D is ambiguous. The length of the CDR3 is 13 residues. Trimming left V 2 bases short and J 5 bases short, with 7 bases between. In germline, CDR1 is SGHVS, CDR2 FQNEAQ. CDR3 loop: CASSLLDHQPQHF. The CDR3 bases are TGTGCCAGCAGCTTACTGGATCATCAGCCCCAGCATTTT.

The CDR3: CASSYSGVVGGSNTGELFF. The CDR3 nucleotides read TGCGCCAGCAGCTACTCTGGGGTGGTAGGGGGGTCGAACACCGGGGAGCTGTTTTTT. This rearrangement joins TRBV4-1 to TRBJ2-2, with D perhaps TRBD1 or TRBD2 (6 bases each). CDR3 size: 19 residues. With 5 bases removed from V and 0 bases from J, the gap between germline ends came to 22 bases. Germline CDR1 is MGHRA and CDR2 is YSYEKL.

CDR3 DNA: TGTGCCAGCAGTTACTCGACTCTTTCTGGAAACACCATATATTTT. The encoded protein is CASSYSTLSGNTIYF. The rearrangement links TRBV6-5 to TRBJ1-3; D is ambiguous. The CDR3 totals 15 residues. In germline, CDR1 is MNHEY, CDR2 SVGAGI. Between the trimmed V and J ends, which lost 0 bases and 1 base, there was a span of 7 bases.

This chain links TRBV7-2 with TRBJ1-5, with unresolved D. Trimming removed 1 base from V and 7 bases from J, with 17 bases in between. The CDR3 loop spans 16 amino acids. Per the germline V gene, CDR1 is SGHTA and CDR2 is FQGNSA. Written as DNA, the CDR3 is TGTGCCAGCAGCTTAGAATTAGAGTCGGGCGGGCAGCCCCAGCATTTT. It translates to CASSLELESGGQPQHF.

The chain carries TRBV5-1 and TRBJ2-1; TRBD2 agrees at 7 bases. With 0 bases clipped from V and 9 bases from J, the junction kept 0 bases outside the gene matches. Germline CDR1 reads SGHRS; CDR2 reads YFSETQ. This CDR3 has 12 amino acids. CDR3 sequence: CASSLERGEQFF. In DNA, the CDR3 is TGCGCCAGCAGCTTGGAGCGGGGTGAGCAGTTCTTC.

The genes are TRBV29-1 and TRBJ2-3, with TRBD2 as a possible D gene (6 bases). V lost 3 bases and J 1 base, leaving 11 bases between the germline ends. Germline V gene data show CDR1 as SQVTM and CDR2 as ANQGSEA. The CDR3 runs 14 residues. CDR3 amino acids: CSVERGRGTDTQYF. The CDR3 DNA reads TGCAGCGTTGAGCGGGGAAGGGGCACAGATACGCAGTATTTT.

This clone was seen a single time. The gene calls are TRBV5-1 and TRBJ2-7; 8 nucleotides agree with TRBD1. Germline CDR1 reads SGHRS; CDR2 reads YFSETQ. The CDR3 totals 13 residues. J was trimmed by 3 bases and V by 4 bases; bases with no gene match: 3. The CDR3 spells CASSNTGGYEQYF. The CDR3 DNA reads as TGCGCCAGCAGCAATACAGGGGGCTACGAGCAGTACTTC.

This rearrangement joins TRBV30 to TRBJ1-5; D is undetermined. This CDR3 is built from 13 residues. Trimming left V 2 bases short and J 2 bases short, with 7 bases between. The germline V gene encodes CDR1 GTSNPN and CDR2 SVGIG (reference sequence). The CDR3 sequence is CAWSRRGNQPQHF. In DNA, the CDR3 is TGTGCCTGGAGTAGGCGGGGCAATCAGCCCCAGCATTTT.

The chain has TRBV5-4 and TRBJ1-3; TRBD1 agrees at 7 bases. V trimming: 0 bases; J trimming: 0 bases; junction bases outside the gene matches: 6. Germline loops: CDR1 SGHNT, CDR2 YYREEE (reference sequence). This CDR3 is 17 amino acids long. As DNA, the CDR3 is TGTGCCAGCAGCTTGGGAGGGACAGCGAGCTCTGGAAACACCATATATTTT. Protein sequence: CASSLGGTASSGNTIYF.

This clone was recorded a few times. The genes are TRBV7-9 and TRBJ1-2; 9 nucleotides line up with TRBD1. Germline V gene lookup returns CDR1 SEHNR and CDR2 FQNEAQ (reference sequence). V shed 6 bases and J 4 bases; nucleotides not matched to a gene: 12. The CDR3 runs 16 residues. The CDR3 here is CASSRSTGQGAYGYTF. In nucleotides, the CDR3 is TGTGCCAGCAGTCGATCCACGGGACAGGGAGCCTATGGCTACACCTTC.

The chain is built from TRBV12-5 and TRBJ1-2; 7 nucleotides match TRBD1. J was trimmed by 6 bases and V by 7 bases; bases with no gene match: 8. Germline CDR1 reads LGHNT; CDR2 reads FRNRAP. The CDR3 contains 13 residues. CDR3 coding DNA: TGTGCTAGTGATCTGACAGGGACACATGGCTACACCTTC. As protein: CASDLTGTHGYTF.

V gene TRBV11-3 combines with J gene TRBJ1-2; a weak D match, TRBD1 (6 bases). This CDR3 comprises 17 residues. Deletions cut 3 bases from V and 2 bases from J, with 19 bases between. Germline CDR1 and CDR2: SGHNT and YENEEA. The CDR3 DNA reads as TGTGCCAGCAGCTTGGGAAAGGGGGGTTTCTGGAACTATGGCTACACCTTC. It codes for CASSLGKGGFWNYGYTF.

The CDR3 DNA sequence: TGTGCCAGCAGCCTTGGCCCTCTTAGCGGACGCACAGATACGCAGTATTTT. Translated, it gives CASSLGPLSGRTDTQYF. The chain joins TRBV11-3 to TRBJ2-3, with TRBD2 as a possible D gene (6 bases). Germline-derived CDR1 and CDR2 are SGHNT and YENEEA. Trimming removed 5 bases from V and 1 base from J, with 19 bases in between. The CDR3 has 17 amino acids. Full variable domain (rest looked up from reference TRBV11-3 and TRBJ2-3): EAGVVQSPRYKIIEKKQPVAFWCNPISGHNTLYWYLQNLGQGPELLIRYENEEAVDDSQLPKDRFSAERLKGVDSTLKIQPAELGDSAVYLCASSLGPLSGRTDTQYFGPGTRLTVL.

The CDR3 DNA reads as TGTGCCATCAGTGAGTCGGGAGCGGGGTTCACAGATACGCAGTATTTT. Its translation is CAISESGAGFTDTQYF. The gene calls are TRBV10-3 and TRBJ2-3; 7 bases line up with TRBD2. V was pared by 0 bases and J by 2 bases, with 5 bases of the junction left unmatched. The CDR3 is 16 amino acids. CDR1 is ENHRY, CDR2 SYGVKD, per germline.

This chain links TRBV5-1 with TRBJ2-5; D gene uncertain. The CDR3 is 14 residues long. Germline CDR1 and CDR2: SGHRS and YFSETQ. The V gene lost 3 bases and the J gene lost 1 base, with 10 bases spanning the gap. This CDR3 reads CASSSWSTQETQYF. Written as DNA, the CDR3 is TGCGCCAGCAGCTCTTGGTCGACCCAAGAGACCCAGTACTTC.